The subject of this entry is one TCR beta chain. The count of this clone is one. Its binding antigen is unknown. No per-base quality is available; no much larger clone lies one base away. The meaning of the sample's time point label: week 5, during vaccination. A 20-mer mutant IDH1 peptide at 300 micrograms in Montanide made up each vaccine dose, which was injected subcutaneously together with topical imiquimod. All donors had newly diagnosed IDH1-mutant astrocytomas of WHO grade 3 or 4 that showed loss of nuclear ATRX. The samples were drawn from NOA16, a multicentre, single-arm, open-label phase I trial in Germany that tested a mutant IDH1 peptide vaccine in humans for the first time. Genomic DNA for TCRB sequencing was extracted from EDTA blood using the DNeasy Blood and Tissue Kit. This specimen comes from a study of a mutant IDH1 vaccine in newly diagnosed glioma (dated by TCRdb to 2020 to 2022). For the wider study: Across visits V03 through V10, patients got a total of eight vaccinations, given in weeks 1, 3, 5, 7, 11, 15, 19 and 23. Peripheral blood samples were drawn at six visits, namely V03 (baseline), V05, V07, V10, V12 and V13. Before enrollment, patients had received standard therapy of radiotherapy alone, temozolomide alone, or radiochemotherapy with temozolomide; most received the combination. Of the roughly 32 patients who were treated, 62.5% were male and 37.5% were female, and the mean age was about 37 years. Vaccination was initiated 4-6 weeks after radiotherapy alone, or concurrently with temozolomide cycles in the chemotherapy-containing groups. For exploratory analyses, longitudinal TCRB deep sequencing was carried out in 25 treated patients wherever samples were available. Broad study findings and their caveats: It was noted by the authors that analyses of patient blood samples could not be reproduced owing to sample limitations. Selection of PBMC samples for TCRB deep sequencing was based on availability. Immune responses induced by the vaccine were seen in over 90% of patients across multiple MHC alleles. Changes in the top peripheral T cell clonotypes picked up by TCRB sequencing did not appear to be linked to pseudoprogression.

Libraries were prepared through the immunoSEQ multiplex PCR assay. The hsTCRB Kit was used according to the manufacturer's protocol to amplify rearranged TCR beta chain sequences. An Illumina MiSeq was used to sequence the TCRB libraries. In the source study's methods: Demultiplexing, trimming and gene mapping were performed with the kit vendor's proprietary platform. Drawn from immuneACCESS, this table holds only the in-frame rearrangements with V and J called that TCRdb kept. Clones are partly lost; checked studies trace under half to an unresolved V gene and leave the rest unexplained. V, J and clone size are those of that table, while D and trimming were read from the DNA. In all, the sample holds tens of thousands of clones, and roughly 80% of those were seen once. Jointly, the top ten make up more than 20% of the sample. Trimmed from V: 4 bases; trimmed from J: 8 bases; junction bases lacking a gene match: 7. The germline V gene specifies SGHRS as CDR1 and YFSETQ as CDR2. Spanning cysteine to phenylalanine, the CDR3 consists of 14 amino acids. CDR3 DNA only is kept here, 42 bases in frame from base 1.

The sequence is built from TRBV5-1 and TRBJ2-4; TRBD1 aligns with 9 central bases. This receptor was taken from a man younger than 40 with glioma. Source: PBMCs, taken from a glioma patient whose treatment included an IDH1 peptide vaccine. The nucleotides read TGCGCCAGCAGCCTGGGGACAGGGAGGGACATTCAGTACTTC. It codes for CASSLGTGRDIQYF.